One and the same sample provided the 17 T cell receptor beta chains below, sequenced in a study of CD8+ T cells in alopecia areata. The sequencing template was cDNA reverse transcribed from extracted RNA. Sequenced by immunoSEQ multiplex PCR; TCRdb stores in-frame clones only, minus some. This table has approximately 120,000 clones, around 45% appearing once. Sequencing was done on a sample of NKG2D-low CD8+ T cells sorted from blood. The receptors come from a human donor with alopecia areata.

DNA of the CDR3: TGTGCCAGCAGTGCACCCCTTTACAATGAGCAGTTCTTC. Its translation is CASSAPLYNEQFF. The rearrangement uses TRBV2 and TRBJ2-1; D gene uncertain. The germline CDR1 and CDR2 sequences are SNHLY and FYNNEI. This CDR3 has 13 amino acids. The V end lost 4 bases, the J end lost 4 bases, and 8 bases lay between the germline ends.

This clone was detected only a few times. CDR3 protein: CASSLPASGPTYEQYF. The DNA of the CDR3 is TGTGCCAGCAGCTTACCGGCTAGCGGGCCTACCTACGAGCAGTACTTC. J is TRBJ2-7 and V is TRBV11-2; 8 positions match TRBD2. Germline V lookup: CDR1 SGHAT, CDR2 FQNNGV. The CDR3 covers 16 residues. Trimming cost V 2 bases and J 2 bases; bases outside gene matches: 8.

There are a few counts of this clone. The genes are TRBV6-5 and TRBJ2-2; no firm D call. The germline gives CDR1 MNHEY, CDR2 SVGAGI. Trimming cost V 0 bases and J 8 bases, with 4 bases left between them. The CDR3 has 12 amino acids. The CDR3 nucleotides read TGTGCCAGCAGTTACTCGGAGGGGGAGCTGTTTTTT. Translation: CASSYSEGELFF.

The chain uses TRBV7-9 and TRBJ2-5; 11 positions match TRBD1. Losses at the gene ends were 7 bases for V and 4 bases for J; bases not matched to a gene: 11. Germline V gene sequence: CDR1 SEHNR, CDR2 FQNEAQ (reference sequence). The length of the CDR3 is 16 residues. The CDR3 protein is CASNDDAGTGGETQYF. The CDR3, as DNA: TGTGCCAGCAACGACGACGCCGGGACAGGGGGAGAGACCCAGTACTTC.

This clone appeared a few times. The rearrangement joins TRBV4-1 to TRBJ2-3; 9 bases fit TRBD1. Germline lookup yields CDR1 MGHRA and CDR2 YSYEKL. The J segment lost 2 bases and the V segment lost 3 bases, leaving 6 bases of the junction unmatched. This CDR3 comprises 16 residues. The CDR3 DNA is TGCGCCAGCAGCCAGGTTGGACAGGGGCTCACAGATACGCAGTATTTT. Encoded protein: CASSQVGQGLTDTQYF.

The CDR3, as DNA: TGTGCCAGCAGTTCTACAGCGGGGAGCACAGATACGCAGTATTTT. As protein: CASSSTAGSTDTQYF. V gene TRBV6-5 combines with J gene TRBJ2-3, with TRBD2 matching 7 bases. The CDR3 runs to 15 residues. CDR1 is MNHEY and CDR2 is SVGAGI in the germline V gene. V trimming: 4 bases; J trimming: 0 bases; junction bases outside the gene matches: 4.

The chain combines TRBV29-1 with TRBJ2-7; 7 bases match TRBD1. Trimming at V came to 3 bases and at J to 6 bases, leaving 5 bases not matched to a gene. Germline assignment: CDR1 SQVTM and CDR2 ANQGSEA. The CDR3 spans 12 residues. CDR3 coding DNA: TGCAGCGTTGAGGGACAGCCCGGCGAGCAGTACTTC. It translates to CSVEGQPGEQYF.

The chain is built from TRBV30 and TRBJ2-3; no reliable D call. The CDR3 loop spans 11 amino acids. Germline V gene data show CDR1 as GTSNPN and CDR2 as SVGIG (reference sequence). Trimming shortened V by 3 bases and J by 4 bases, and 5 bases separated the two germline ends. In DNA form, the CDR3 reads TGTGCCTGGAGCACGGCAGATACGCAGTATTTT. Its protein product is CAWSTADTQYF.

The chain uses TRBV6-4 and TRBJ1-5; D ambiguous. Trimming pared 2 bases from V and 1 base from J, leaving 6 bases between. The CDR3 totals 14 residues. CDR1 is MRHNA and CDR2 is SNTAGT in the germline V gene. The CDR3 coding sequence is TGTGCCAGCAGTGACAGTGCCAGCAATCAGCCCCAGCATTTT. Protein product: CASSDSASNQPQHF.

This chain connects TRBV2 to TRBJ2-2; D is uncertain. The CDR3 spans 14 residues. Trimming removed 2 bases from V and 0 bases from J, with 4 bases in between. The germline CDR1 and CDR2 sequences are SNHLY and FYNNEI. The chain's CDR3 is CASSEQSNTGELFF. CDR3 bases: TGTGCCAGCAGTGAACAGTCGAACACCGGGGAGCTGTTTTTT.

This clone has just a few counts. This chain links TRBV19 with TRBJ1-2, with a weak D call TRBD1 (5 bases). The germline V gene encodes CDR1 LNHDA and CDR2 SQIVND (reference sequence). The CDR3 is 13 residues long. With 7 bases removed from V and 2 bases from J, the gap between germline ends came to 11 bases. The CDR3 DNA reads TGTGCCAGTACCGCGACAGCCAACTATGGCTACACCTTC. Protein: CASTATANYGYTF.

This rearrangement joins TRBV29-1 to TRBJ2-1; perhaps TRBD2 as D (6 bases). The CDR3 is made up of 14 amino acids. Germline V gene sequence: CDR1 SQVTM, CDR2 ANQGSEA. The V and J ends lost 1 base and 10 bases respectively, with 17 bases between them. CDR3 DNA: TGCAGCGTTGAAGGGAGGGAGGTACCCAGGGAGCAGTTCTTC. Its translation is CSVEGREVPREQFF.

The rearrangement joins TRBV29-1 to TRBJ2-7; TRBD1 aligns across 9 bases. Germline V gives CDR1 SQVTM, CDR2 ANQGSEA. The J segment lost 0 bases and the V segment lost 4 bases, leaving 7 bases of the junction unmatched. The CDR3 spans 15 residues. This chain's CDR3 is CSVVGGTGPSYEQYF. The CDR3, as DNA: TGCAGCGTTGTGGGGGGGACAGGGCCCTCCTACGAGCAGTACTTC.

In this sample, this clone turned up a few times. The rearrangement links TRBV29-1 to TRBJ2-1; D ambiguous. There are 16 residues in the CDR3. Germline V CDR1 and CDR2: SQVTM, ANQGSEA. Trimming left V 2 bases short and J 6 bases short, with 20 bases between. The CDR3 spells CSVESITEAGTNEQFF. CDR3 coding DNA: TGCAGCGTTGAAAGTATTACCGAGGCAGGAACCAATGAGCAGTTCTTC.

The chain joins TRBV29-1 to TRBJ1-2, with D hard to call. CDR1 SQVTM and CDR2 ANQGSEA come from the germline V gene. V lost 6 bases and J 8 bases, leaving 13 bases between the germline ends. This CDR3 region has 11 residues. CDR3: CSVFWERGYTF. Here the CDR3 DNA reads TGCAGCGTGTTCTGGGAGAGGGGCTACACCTTC.

In DNA, the CDR3 is TGCAGCGTTGAAGGGTACGAGCAGTACTTC. It translates to CSVEGYEQYF. This sequence joins TRBV29-1 and TRBJ2-7; D not certain. Between the trimmed V and J ends, which lost 1 base and 4 bases, there was a span of 2 bases. CDR3 size: 10 residues. The V gene's germline CDR1 is SQVTM and CDR2 ANQGSEA.

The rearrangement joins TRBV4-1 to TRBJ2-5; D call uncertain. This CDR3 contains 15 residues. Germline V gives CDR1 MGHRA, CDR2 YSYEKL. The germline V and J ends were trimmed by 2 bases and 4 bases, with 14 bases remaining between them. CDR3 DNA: TGCGCCAGCAGCCAACCAGCCCGCTTGGGAGAGACCCAGTACTTC. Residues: CASSQPARLGETQYF.